This TCR beta chain came from a study of control samples from healthy donors and cancer patients. Germline CDR1 reads SNHLY; CDR2 reads FYNNEI. This CDR3 is built from 15 residues. The V gene lost 2 bases and the J gene lost 2 bases, with 12 bases spanning the gap. Assay used: immunoSEQ multiplex PCR; TCRdb lists only in-frame clones, some missing. The sample gives about 100,000 clones, approximately 95% of which show up once; around 8.5% is in the top ten. This clone appeared a few times. The rearrangement joins TRBV2 to TRBJ1-2, with TRBD1 as a possible D gene (6 bases). The TCR comes from a man aged 18 to 30 in good health. The sample taken for sequencing was blood. As DNA, the CDR3 is TGTGCCAGCAGTGAACGTAGTACAGGGAACTATGGCTACACCTTC. Translation gives CASSERSTGNYGYTF. Full variable domain (outside the CDR3, taken from reference TRBV2 and TRBJ1-2): EPEVTQTPSHQVTQMGQEVILRCVPISNHLYFYWYRQILGQKVEFLVSFYNNEISEKSEIFDDQFSVERPDGSNFTLKIRSTKLEDSAMYFCASSERSTGNYGYTFGSGTRLTVV.